A selection of T cell receptor beta chains follows, all from one sample in a study of shared clonotypes between healthy human individuals. Repertoires were generated with immunoSEQ multiplex PCR, while TCRdb's copy carries only in-frame clones and drops some. The table has about 2.5 million clones, approximately 90% seen once; the top ten hold about 0.36%. The sequenced material came from naive CD4+ T cells from PBMCs. These receptors came from a man aged 18 to 29 in good health. Some clones in this sample may be carry-over from other donors' samples. The CDR3 runs from the conserved cysteine through the conserved F or W. The order of the fields is J gene, V gene, D gene, clone size, CDR3 protein, CDR3 DNA. D genes are given only for firm matches. Expanded clones are given a class, and other clones once, few, many or no size at all.

J: TRBJ1-5; V: TRBV10-3; D: NA; size: NA; CDR3: CAIRESLNQPQHF; DNA: TGTGCCATCAGGGAGTCCCTCAATCAGCCCCAGCATTTT
J: TRBJ1-1; V: TRBV18; D: NA; size: NA; CDR3: CASSPVTEAFF; DNA: TGTGCCAGCTCACCAGTTACTGAAGCTTTCTTT
J: TRBJ2-5; V: TRBV7-9; D: NA; size: NA; CDR3: CASSRTFQGIRKGETQYF; DNA: TGTGCCAGCAGCCGAACTTTTCAGGGGATACGCAAAGGGGAGACCCAGTACTTC
J: TRBJ2-5; V: TRBV5-1; D: TRBD1; size: NA; CDR3: CASSLAGTGAQETQYF; DNA: TGCGCCAGCAGCTTGGCTGGGACAGGGGCGCAAGAGACCCAGTACTTC
J: TRBJ2-7; V: TRBV4-3; D: NA; size: NA; CDR3: CASSQYLSGRPLGEQYF; DNA: TGCGCCAGCAGCCAGTATCTTTCCGGGAGACCCCTTGGCGAGCAGTACTTC
J: TRBJ1-4; V: TRBV5-3; D: NA; size: NA; CDR3: CARSSEGRPTGSTNEKLFF; DNA: TGTGCCAGAAGCTCAGAAGGCCGGCCCACAGGGTCAACTAATGAAAAACTGTTTTTT
J: TRBJ2-7; V: TRBV27; D: NA; size: NA; CDR3: CASSFSGSRGEQYF; DNA: TGTGCCAGCAGTTTCTCTGGCAGCAGAGGCGAGCAGTACTTC
J: TRBJ2-5; V: TRBV30; D: TRBD1; size: NA; CDR3: CAWSASTGGAETQYF; DNA: TGTGCCTGGTCCGCTTCGACAGGGGGAGCGGAGACCCAGTACTTC
J: TRBJ1-4; V: TRBV4-3; D: NA; size: once; CDR3: CASSQDLGGAGTNEKLFF; DNA: TGCGCCAGCAGCCAAGATCTTGGGGGCGCGGGAACTAATGAAAAACTGTTTTTT
J: TRBJ1-1; V: TRBV28; D: TRBD1; size: NA; CDR3: CASSYTQGARDTEAFF; DNA: TGTGCCAGCAGTTATACGCAGGGGGCCCGGGATACTGAAGCTTTCTTT
J: TRBJ2-7; V: TRBV2; D: TRBD1; size: NA; CDR3: CASSADRGPDEQYF; DNA: TGTGCCAGCAGTGCTGACAGGGGGCCGGACGAGCAGTACTTC
J: TRBJ2-5; V: TRBV6-5; D: NA; size: NA; CDR3: CASNLGAAQETQYF; DNA: TGTGCCAGCAACCTGGGGGCGGCCCAAGAGACCCAGTACTTC
J: TRBJ2-7; V: TRBV7-9; D: NA; size: NA; CDR3: CASSLRGFYEQYF; DNA: TGTGCCAGCAGCTTAAGGGGCTTCTACGAGCAGTACTTC
J: TRBJ1-2; V: TRBV5-8; D: NA; size: NA; CDR3: CASSLVGQYGYTF; DNA: TGTGCCAGCAGCTTGGTAGGACAGTATGGCTACACCTTC
J: TRBJ1-2; V: TRBV9; D: NA; size: NA; CDR3: CASSVGTANYGYTF; DNA: TGTGCCAGCAGCGTAGGGACAGCCAACTATGGCTACACCTTC
J: TRBJ2-7; V: TRBV5-4; D: TRBD2; size: once; CDR3: CASSPKREGHEQYF; DNA: TGTGCCAGCAGTCCTAAGCGGGAGGGCCACGAGCAGTACTTC
J: TRBJ1-3; V: TRBV11-2; D: NA; size: NA; CDR3: CASSNFGGLQNTIYF; DNA: TGTGCCAGCAGCAACTTTGGGGGGTTGCAAAACACCATATATTTT
J: TRBJ2-2; V: TRBV7-9; D: NA; size: NA; CDR3: CASSLALSLNTGELFF; DNA: TGTGCCAGCAGCTTAGCGCTGTCCCTTAACACCGGGGAGCTGTTTTTT
J: TRBJ2-1; V: TRBV5-4; D: NA; size: few; CDR3: CASSLARYNEQFF; DNA: TGTGCCAGCAGCTTGGCGCGGTACAATGAGCAGTTCTTC
J: TRBJ2-1; V: TRBV7-9; D: NA; size: NA; CDR3: CASSGTRKGDNEQFF; DNA: TGTGCCAGCAGCGGGACCCGTAAAGGGGACAATGAGCAGTTCTTC
J: TRBJ2-1; V: TRBV9; D: NA; size: NA; CDR3: CASSSVAHLYNEQFF; DNA: TGTGCCAGCAGCTCAGTAGCGCATCTCTACAATGAGCAGTTCTTC
J: TRBJ2-7; V: TRBV10-3; D: NA; size: NA; CDR3: CAIRRDKSSYEQYF; DNA: TGTGCCATCAGGAGGGACAAAAGCTCCTACGAGCAGTACTTC
J: TRBJ2-5; V: TRBV5-1; D: NA; size: NA; CDR3: CASSLSGTPQETQYF; DNA: TGCGCCAGCAGCCTCTCCGGGACCCCACAAGAGACCCAGTACTTC
J: TRBJ2-2; V: TRBV9; D: TRBD2; size: NA; CDR3: CASRRGGAGELFF; DNA: TGTGCCAGCAGGAGGGGAGGGGCCGGGGAGCTGTTTTTT
J: TRBJ1-2; V: TRBV28; D: NA; size: once; CDR3: CASRRGGAYGYTF; DNA: TGTGCCAGCAGGCGGGGGGGTGCCTATGGCTACACCTTC
J: TRBJ2-3; V: TRBV25-1; D: TRBD2; size: NA; CDR3: CASRAGTSGIFEDTQYF; DNA: TGTGCCAGCAGGGCCGGGACTAGCGGGATTTTTGAAGATACGCAGTATTTT
J: TRBJ2-7; V: TRBV7-6; D: NA; size: NA; CDR3: CASSLASGEQYF; DNA: TGTGCCAGCAGCTTAGCGTCCGGCGAGCAGTACTTC
J: TRBJ2-3; V: TRBV5-1; D: NA; size: NA; CDR3: CASSLGALPRADTQYF; DNA: TGCGCCAGCAGCTTGGGGGCCCTCCCTCGGGCAGATACGCAGTATTTT
J: TRBJ1-5; V: TRBV4-3; D: NA; size: NA; CDR3: CASSQEGGSNQPQHF; DNA: TGCGCCAGCAGCCAAGAGGGAGGTAGCAATCAGCCCCAGCATTTT
J: TRBJ2-1; V: TRBV7-2; D: TRBD2; size: NA; CDR3: CASRPSGIFYNEQFF; DNA: TGTGCCAGCAGGCCAAGCGGGATCTTTTACAATGAGCAGTTCTTC
J: TRBJ2-1; V: TRBV7-7; D: NA; size: NA; CDR3: CASSLVVTSNEQFF; DNA: TGTGCCAGCAGCTTAGTTGTGACTAGCAATGAGCAGTTCTTC
J: TRBJ2-1; V: TRBV6-5; D: NA; size: NA; CDR3: CASGSRMNEQFF; DNA: TGTGCCAGCGGGTCGAGAATGAATGAGCAGTTCTTC
J: TRBJ2-2; V: TRBV9; D: NA; size: NA; CDR3: CASSVLAWDLTGELFF; DNA: TGTGCCAGCAGCGTGCTAGCCTGGGACCTCACCGGGGAGCTGTTTTTT
J: TRBJ2-7; V: TRBV10-1; D: NA; size: NA; CDR3: CASSECRAAYEQYF; DNA: TGCGCCAGCAGTGAGTGCAGGGCGGCCTACGAGCAGTACTTC
J: TRBJ2-7; V: TRBV6-1; D: TRBD2; size: NA; CDR3: CASITGGVNDEQYF; DNA: TGTGCCAGCATCACCGGGGGGGTAAACGACGAGCAGTACTTC
J: TRBJ2-2; V: TRBV9; D: TRBD2; size: once; CDR3: CASTGGAVGDTGELFF; DNA: TGTGCCAGCACCGGGGGGGCAGTCGGGGACACCGGGGAGCTGTTTTTT
J: TRBJ2-2; V: TRBV5-6; D: NA; size: NA; CDR3: CASSLGARNTGELFF; DNA: TGTGCCAGCAGCTTGGGGGCGCGGAACACCGGGGAGCTGTTTTTT
J: TRBJ2-1; V: TRBV7-2; D: NA; size: NA; CDR3: CASRPFRDYNEQFF; DNA: TGTGCCAGCAGGCCATTCCGGGACTACAATGAGCAGTTCTTC
J: TRBJ2-5; V: TRBV5-1; D: TRBD2; size: NA; CDR3: CASTKAGTQETQYF; DNA: TGCGCCAGCACCAAAGCGGGGACCCAAGAGACCCAGTACTTC
J: TRBJ1-1; V: TRBV10-3; D: NA; size: once; CDR3: CAITRTLNTEAFF; DNA: TGTGCCATCACCAGGACACTGAACACTGAAGCTTTCTTT
J: TRBJ2-2; V: TRBV5-1; D: TRBD1; size: NA; CDR3: CASSLRTGPGELFF; DNA: TGCGCCAGCAGCTTAAGGACAGGGCCCGGGGAGCTGTTTTTT
J: TRBJ1-3; V: TRBV27; D: NA; size: NA; CDR3: CASRQPGEPGNTIYF; DNA: TGTGCCAGCAGGCAACCAGGGGAACCTGGAAACACCATATATTTT
J: TRBJ2-7; V: TRBV19; D: NA; size: NA; CDR3: CASSIGQTEKSYEQYF; DNA: TGTGCCAGTAGTATAGGTCAAACAGAAAAAAGCTACGAGCAGTACTTC
J: TRBJ2-7; V: TRBV19; D: NA; size: NA; CDR3: CASSRAYEQYF; DNA: TGTGCCAGTAGCCGCGCCTACGAGCAGTACTTC
J: TRBJ2-7; V: TRBV5-6; D: NA; size: NA; CDR3: CASSFRAYEQYF; DNA: TGTGCCAGCAGCTTCCGGGCCTACGAGCAGTACTTC
J: TRBJ2-7; V: TRBV5-1; D: TRBD2; size: NA; CDR3: CASNPLAGGPEEQYF; DNA: TGCGCCAGCAATCCCCTGGCGGGAGGGCCGGAGGAGCAGTACTTC
J: TRBJ1-4; V: TRBV27; D: TRBD1; size: NA; CDR3: CASSDEGQGGRGKLFF; DNA: TGTGCCAGCAGTGACGAAGGACAGGGGGGAAGAGGAAAACTGTTTTTT
J: TRBJ2-7; V: TRBV7-8; D: NA; size: NA; CDR3: CASSLAGITYEQYF; DNA: TGTGCCAGCAGCTTAGCGGGAATCACCTACGAGCAGTACTTC
J: TRBJ2-2; V: TRBV4-3; D: NA; size: NA; CDR3: CASSSMTGRDTGELFF; DNA: TGCGCCAGCAGCTCCATGACAGGGAGGGACACCGGGGAGCTGTTTTTT
J: TRBJ2-5; V: TRBV5-5; D: TRBD1; size: once; CDR3: CASSLWGQGVPQETQYF; DNA: TGTGCCAGCAGCTTGTGGGGACAGGGGGTACCTCAAGAGACCCAGTACTTC
J: TRBJ2-5; V: TRBV9; D: TRBD2; size: NA; CDR3: CASSVGGLAAETQYF; DNA: TGTGCCAGCAGCGTAGGGGGACTAGCGGCGGAGACCCAGTACTTC
J: TRBJ2-7; V: TRBV5-1; D: TRBD1; size: NA; CDR3: CASSLTPGGESDEQYF; DNA: TGCGCCAGCAGCTTGACCCCAGGGGGCGAATCGGATGAGCAGTACTTC
J: TRBJ2-2; V: TRBV27; D: NA; size: once; CDR3: CASKDRTNTGELFF; DNA: TGTGCCAGTAAGGACAGAACGAACACCGGGGAGCTGTTTTTT
J: TRBJ2-7; V: TRBV27; D: TRBD2; size: NA; CDR3: CASSLWASGRDEQYF; DNA: TGTGCCAGCAGTTTATGGGCTAGCGGGAGGGACGAGCAGTACTTC